The rows below give T cell receptor beta chains drawn from one sample of a study of siplizumab effects on memory and regulatory T cells. Profiled with immunoSEQ multiplex PCR; TCRdb holds only in-frame clones, not every one. Of under 140,000 clones in the sample, roughly 90% were seen once. Sequencing was done on a sample of CD4+ T cells sorted from blood. These receptor sequences come from a human donor in good health. CDR3s include the opening cysteine and the closing phenylalanine or tryptophan.

TRBJ2-5,TRBV7-2,CASSLKVSREVTQYF
TRBJ2-1,TRBV11-2,CASSGGDRLFSYNEQFF
TRBJ2-3,TRBV7-3,CASSQQAEIPTDTQYF
TRBJ2-6,TRBV5-1,CASSLGQATSGANVLTF
TRBJ2-1,TRBV2,CASSDRTNEQFF
TRBJ1-2,TRBV7-2,CASSPTSGINGYTF
TRBJ2-7,TRBV20-1,CSAFLSYEQYF
TRBJ2-7,TRBV5-6,CASSLVEQGEQYF
TRBJ2-1,TRBV10-3,CAISTGTSGRGSNEQFF
TRBJ1-2,TRBV28,CASSLRKPGYTF
TRBJ2-6,TRBV5-1,CASSLEGGAAANVLTF
TRBJ2-6,TRBV7-2,CASSTPPAGANVLTF
TRBJ2-2,TRBV2,CASSETRGGTGELFF
TRBJ2-7,TRBV6-5,CAPQHEQYF
TRBJ2-1,TRBV19,CASTGSYNEQFF
TRBJ1-4,TRBV5-1,CASSPWTGGGGEKLFF
TRBJ2-2,TRBV2,CASSRQGGNTGELFF
TRBJ2-2,TRBV4-1,CASSQVVAGGYGELFF
TRBJ2-5,TRBV9,CASSRGPRQETQYF
TRBJ2-5,TRBV5-1,CASSLEGSGGPRETQYF
TRBJ1-2,TRBV19,CASSTQTGANYGYTF
TRBJ2-3,TRBV9,CASSVTGRGGTDTQYF
TRBJ2-2,TRBV5-4,CASSLRWGELFF
TRBJ1-2,TRBV4-1,CASSEGGLRDYGYTF
TRBJ1-2,TRBV18,CASSPGGQSYGYTF
TRBJ2-1,TRBV19,CASKSGGADTNNEQFF
TRBJ2-7,TRBV7-9,CASSLWRESYEQYF
TRBJ2-3,TRBV4-1,CASSHVNMGFADTQYF
TRBJ1-6,TRBV9,CASSGYAALNSPLHF
TRBJ1-5,TRBV18,CASSPREAREPQHF
TRBJ1-2,TRBV7-2,CASSSRTVNTF
TRBJ2-2,TRBV5-1,CASRDRDTGELFF
TRBJ2-3,TRBV10-1,CASSEGQGTTDTQYF
TRBJ1-2,TRBV4-1,CASSREEGLYDYTF
TRBJ2-1,TRBV9,CASSGLAGVNNEQFF
TRBJ2-3,TRBV6-1,CASSVGSGYADTQYF
TRBJ1-1,TRBV6-5,CASSYLLTGGITEAFF
TRBJ1-5,TRBV10-3,CAISDTGQNQPQHF
TRBJ1-4,TRBV5-5,CASSPKQVGEKLFF
TRBJ2-3,TRBV2,CASNPTGADTQYF
TRBJ2-5,TRBV5-1,CASSPGLAGGQETQYF
TRBJ2-6,TRBV27,CASSYGGTGANVLTF
TRBJ1-1,TRBV27,CASSLSVGSRATEAFF
TRBJ1-1,TRBV7-3,CASSLLGNTEAFF
TRBJ1-4,TRBV5-1,CASSLATGAMNEKLFF
TRBJ2-7,TRBV9,CASSDTGTGLSEQYF
TRBJ2-5,TRBV20-1,CSARGPTTQYF
TRBJ2-1,TRBV7-9,CASSSSSSYNEQFF
TRBJ2-7,TRBV6-6,CASRSHRGAYEQYF
TRBJ1-6,TRBV27,CASSLSYSYNSPLHF
TRBJ1-1,TRBV19,CASSGVSTEAFF
TRBJ1-2,TRBV6-5,CASILTGGDYGYTF
TRBJ1-2,TRBV9,CASSVEFGGGYGYTF
TRBJ1-2,TRBV6-5,CASSGTELYGYTF
TRBJ2-1,TRBV25-1,CASSEFSGGARNEQFF
TRBJ1-3,TRBV18,CASSPGNTIYF
TRBJ1-1,TRBV7-9,CASSPRAENTEAFF
TRBJ2-3,TRBV2,CASSEGSGNTDTQYF
TRBJ2-5,TRBV5-1,CASSQTGGVKTQYF